These 2 T cell receptor beta chains were all obtained from the same sample, sequenced in a study of cytomegalovirus exposure and HLA in healthy donors. The PCR contained 60 Vbeta and 13 Jbeta primers. Generated by immunoSEQ multiplex PCR, the TCRdb table keeps only in-frame clones and is missing some. In the table there are some 160,000 clones, around 77% of which are singletons. The sequenced material came from PBMCs. The receptors here all came from a man between 60 and 75 years old in good health and CMV-seronegative.

The V call is TRBV6-6, the J call TRBJ1-5; 10 bases fit TRBD1. This CDR3 is built from 16 residues. Germline loops: CDR1 MNHNY, CDR2 SVGAGI (reference sequence). The trim removed 5 bases at V and 1 base at J, leaving 5 bases unmatched. The CDR3 loop reads CASSQGQGLSNQPQHF. CDR3 DNA: TGTGCCAGCAGTCAGGGACAGGGGTTGAGCAATCAGCCCCAGCATTTT.

V and J are TRBV2 and TRBJ2-5; the match to TRBD2 covers 12 bases. The junction had 9 bases not matched to a gene; V was cut back by 2 bases and J by 5 bases. In germline, CDR1 is SNHLY, CDR2 FYNNEI. The CDR3 covers 17 residues. CDR3 bases: TGTGCCAGCAGTGAAAGTCCTAGCGGGAGGGCCGGTGAGACCCAGTACTTC. It translates to CASSESPSGRAGETQYF.